This record looks at one TCR beta chain sequence and its context. Antigen: not known. MiXCR, run by TCRdb on the 5' RACE reads, gives a single entry per CDR3 protein. The repertoire holds approximately 440,000 distinct CDR3 sequences, with roughly a sixth as singletons. V dropped 0 bases and J dropped 4 bases, with 14 bases sitting between them. This CDR3 contains 15 residues. Germline CDR1 is SGHRS and CDR2 is YFSETQ. This specimen belongs to a study of CD8 T cells in ankylosing spondylitis. Study conclusions and caveats: Typical of ankylosing spondylitis blood, it appeared, was a TCR beta motif of seven to nine highly homologous variants.

This TCR derives from a male donor with ankylosing spondylitis. V gene TRBV5-1 combines with J gene TRBJ2-7, with a weak D call TRBD1 (5 bases). The material sequenced was blood, either unsorted or a sorted T cell fraction (not recorded which). For the CDR3, the DNA is TGCGCCAGCAGCTTGGTAGGGGCCCCTGGGTACGAGCAGTACTTC. Encoded protein: CASSLVGAPGYEQYF.